These T cell receptor beta chains were read from a single sample in a study of tumor-infiltrating lymphocytes in primary liver carcinoma. Each CDR3 protein gets one entry after TCRdb re-called the multiplex PCR reads with MiXCR. The sample yields roughly 120,000 distinct CDR3 sequences, around two thirds seen once. The specimen sequenced was liver tumor tissue from sampling region 1. All receptors come from a woman aged 60-75 years with primary liver carcinoma and hepatitis B virus infection. CDR3s include the opening cysteine and the closing phenylalanine or tryptophan. The order of the fields is clone size, V gene, D gene, J gene, CDR3 DNA, CDR3 protein. A D gene is named only where the DNA matches it firmly. Clone size, where shown, is once, few, many, or a class for clones that have expanded.

clone_size: -
v_call: TRBV12-3/TRBV12-4
d_call: -
j_call: TRBJ1-1
cdr3_nt: TGTGCCAGCAGTCGGACAAGCACTGAAGCCTTCTTT
cdr3_aa: CASSRTSTEAFF

clone_size: -
v_call: TRBV30
d_call: -
j_call: TRBJ2-1
cdr3_nt: -
cdr3_aa: CAWGQGATYNEKFF

clone_size: -
v_call: TRBV11-2
d_call: -
j_call: TRBJ2-3
cdr3_nt: TGTGCCAGCAGCTCTACGGCGCAAATCACCGATACGCAGTATTTT
cdr3_aa: CASSSTAQITDTQYF

clone_size: once
v_call: TRBV28
d_call: TRBD1
j_call: TRBJ1-5
cdr3_nt: TGTGCCAACAGTTTAGACAGGGGGCGCGGGTCATTCGGCAATCAGCCCCAGCATTTT
cdr3_aa: CANSLDRGRGSFGNQPQHF

clone_size: few
v_call: TRBV5-6
d_call: -
j_call: TRBJ2-2
cdr3_nt: TGTGCCAGCAGCTTGGGACAGCCTACCACCGGGGAGCTGTTTTTT
cdr3_aa: CASSLGQPTTGELFF

clone_size: -
v_call: TRBV11-3
d_call: -
j_call: TRBJ2-1
cdr3_nt: TGTGCCAGCAGGATAGGGTACAATGAGCAGTTCTTC
cdr3_aa: CASRIGYNEQFF

clone_size: many
v_call: TRBV11-2
d_call: TRBD1
j_call: TRBJ2-7
cdr3_nt: TGTGCCAGCAGTAGAGACAGGGGCCACGAGCAGTACTTC
cdr3_aa: CASSRDRGHEQYF

clone_size: many
v_call: TRBV5-5
d_call: -
j_call: TRBJ2-6
cdr3_nt: TGTGCCAGCAGCTTGGGGTTAACCTCTGGGGCCAACGTCCTGACTTTC
cdr3_aa: CASSLGLTSGANVLTF

clone_size: -
v_call: TRBV29-1
d_call: -
j_call: TRBJ2-5
cdr3_nt: TGCAGCGTCCGACGGGGCGGAGAGATCCAGTACTTC
cdr3_aa: CSVRRGGEIQYF

clone_size: -
v_call: TRBV11-2
d_call: TRBD1
j_call: TRBJ2-1
cdr3_nt: TGTGCCAGCGGGACAGGGAGCTGCAATGAGCAGTTCTTC
cdr3_aa: CASGTGSCNEQFF

clone_size: few
v_call: TRBV28
d_call: -
j_call: TRBJ2-3
cdr3_nt: TGTGCCAGCCGCCAGGGAGGCACAGATACGCAGTATTTT
cdr3_aa: CASRQGGTDTQYF

clone_size: -
v_call: TRBV12-3/TRBV12-4
d_call: -
j_call: TRBJ1-5
cdr3_nt: TGTGCCAGCAGTTTAGTAGGAAATCAGTCTCAGCATTTT
cdr3_aa: CASSLVGNQSQHF

clone_size: -
v_call: TRBV7-9
d_call: -
j_call: TRBJ1-2
cdr3_nt: TGTGCCAGCAGCCGGGGGGGTGGAGGGTATGGCTACACCTTC
cdr3_aa: CASSRGGGGYGYTF

clone_size: once
v_call: TRBV6-1
d_call: TRBD1
j_call: TRBJ1-1
cdr3_nt: TGTACCAGCAGTGGACGACAGGGGGCTTCTGAAGCTTTCTTT
cdr3_aa: CTSSGRQGASEAFF

clone_size: -
v_call: TRBV4-1
d_call: TRBD2
j_call: TRBJ2-1
cdr3_nt: TGCGCCAGCAGCCCAATTCCCGGGACTAGCTTCGAGAGCTCCTACAACGTGCAGTTCTTC
cdr3_aa: CASSPIPGTSFESSYNVQFF

clone_size: few
v_call: TRBV28
d_call: -
j_call: TRBJ1-5
cdr3_nt: TGTGCCAGCAGATTAGAGGGCTACCCCCCCCAGCCCCAGCATTTT
cdr3_aa: CASRLEGYPPQPQHF

clone_size: once
v_call: TRBV28
d_call: -
j_call: TRBJ2-1
cdr3_nt: TGTGCCACCAAGGGAGGCGATGAGCAGTTCTTC
cdr3_aa: CATKGGDEQFF

clone_size: once
v_call: TRBV11-2
d_call: -
j_call: TRBJ2-1
cdr3_nt: TGTGTCAGCAGCTTAGTGGCGGCTGTAACCCACAATGAGCAGTTCTTC
cdr3_aa: CVSSLVAAVTHNEQFF

clone_size: few
v_call: TRBV5-1
d_call: -
j_call: TRBJ1-1
cdr3_nt: TGCGCCAGCAGCTTGGGGACGTCCAACACTGAAGCTTTCTTT
cdr3_aa: CASSLGTSNTEAFF

clone_size: -
v_call: TRBV4-2
d_call: TRBD2
j_call: TRBJ2-3
cdr3_nt: TGTGCCAGCAGCCATGTGGAGGGAGGGCCCACAGATACGCAGTATTTT
cdr3_aa: CASSHVEGGPTDTQYF

clone_size: once
v_call: TRBV29-1
d_call: TRBD2
j_call: TRBJ2-1
cdr3_nt: TGTAGCGTGGGCCGGGAGGGTAAGCAGTTCTTC
cdr3_aa: CSVGREGKQFF

clone_size: few
v_call: TRBV6-1
d_call: -
j_call: TRBJ2-2
cdr3_nt: TGTGCCAGCAGTCTACGCAGGGTGGACACCGGGGAGCTGTTTTTT
cdr3_aa: CASSLRRVDTGELFF

clone_size: -
v_call: TRBV5-1
d_call: TRBD1
j_call: TRBJ2-2
cdr3_nt: TGCGCCGGCAGCTTGATGGGACAGGGAAACACCGGGGAGCCGTTTTTT
cdr3_aa: CAGSLMGQGNTGEPFF

clone_size: few
v_call: TRBV7-8
d_call: TRBD1
j_call: TRBJ1-5
cdr3_nt: TGTGCCAGCAGCTTAGGGGGACAGACCAATCAGCCCCAGCATTTT
cdr3_aa: CASSLGGQTNQPQHF

clone_size: -
v_call: TRBV11-2
d_call: -
j_call: TRBJ1-2
cdr3_nt: TGTGCCAGCAGCTTAGAAGTGACATCGGGCTGCACCTTC
cdr3_aa: CASSLEVTSGCTF

clone_size: few
v_call: TRBV5-1
d_call: -
j_call: TRBJ1-2
cdr3_nt: TGCGCCAGCAGCTTGGATGGGGGACGGATCTATGGCTACACCTTC
cdr3_aa: CASSLDGGRIYGYTF

clone_size: once
v_call: TRBV5-1
d_call: -
j_call: TRBJ1-1
cdr3_nt: TGCGCCAGCAGCTACGACACTTACACTGGAGCTTTCTTT
cdr3_aa: CASSYDTYTGAFF

clone_size: medium-sized
v_call: TRBV11-1
d_call: -
j_call: TRBJ2-1
cdr3_nt: TGTGCCAGCAGCTTAGACACCTACAATGAGCAGTTCTTC
cdr3_aa: CASSLDTYNEQFF

clone_size: many
v_call: TRBV12-3/TRBV12-4
d_call: TRBD1
j_call: TRBJ2-5
cdr3_nt: TGTGCCAGCAGTTTCGGGACAGGGGATTTAGAGACCCAGTACTTC
cdr3_aa: CASSFGTGDLETQYF

clone_size: -
v_call: TRBV24-1
d_call: -
j_call: TRBJ2-3
cdr3_nt: TGTGCCACCAGTGCCGCAACACGGGCAGATACGCAGTATTTT
cdr3_aa: CATSAATRADTQYF

clone_size: many
v_call: TRBV11-2
d_call: TRBD1
j_call: TRBJ2-2
cdr3_nt: TGTGCCAGCAGCTTCTACAGGGGCGCCACCGGGGAGCTGTTTTTT
cdr3_aa: CASSFYRGATGELFF

clone_size: many
v_call: TRBV5-5
d_call: -
j_call: TRBJ2-3
cdr3_nt: TGTGCCAGCAGCCTACAGACGGGGGTTGTAGCAGATACGCAGTATTTT
cdr3_aa: CASSLQTGVVADTQYF

clone_size: -
v_call: TRBV6-1
d_call: TRBD2
j_call: TRBJ2-5
cdr3_nt: TGTGCGAGCAGTGAAGGCCTTGGACTAGCCCTGTACCAAGAGACCCAGTGCTTC
cdr3_aa: CASSEGLGLALYQETQCF

clone_size: -
v_call: TRBV7-2
d_call: -
j_call: TRBJ1-2
cdr3_nt: TGTGCCAGCAGCTTTATAGGATACGGCTACACCTTC
cdr3_aa: CASSFIGYGYTF

clone_size: -
v_call: TRBV2
d_call: -
j_call: TRBJ2-6
cdr3_nt: TGTGCCAGCAGTGTACGGAGCCCTGGGGCCAACGTCCTAACTTTC
cdr3_aa: CASSVRSPGANVLTF

clone_size: few
v_call: TRBV28
d_call: -
j_call: TRBJ2-4
cdr3_nt: TGTGCCAGCAGGGGTGGTGGGGGCGGAGAAAACATTCAGTACTTC
cdr3_aa: CASRGGGGGENIQYF

clone_size: -
v_call: TRBV11-2
d_call: -
j_call: TRBJ2-5
cdr3_nt: TGTGCCAGGAATACCCTGGGATCCGCAGGAGAGGCCCAGTACTTC
cdr3_aa: CARNTLGSAGEAQYF

clone_size: -
v_call: TRBV11-2
d_call: -
j_call: TRBJ1-2
cdr3_nt: TGTGCCAGCCATCAGGCAGGACCGTATGGCTACACCTTC
cdr3_aa: CASHQAGPYGYTF

clone_size: -
v_call: TRBV28
d_call: -
j_call: TRBJ2-1
cdr3_nt: TGTGCCAGCAGTTCTCCCCATGAGCAGTTCTTC
cdr3_aa: CASSSPHEQFF

clone_size: -
v_call: TRBV6-1
d_call: TRBD1
j_call: TRBJ2-5
cdr3_nt: TGTGCCAACAATTTTTTTGACAGGGGGAGTCGAGAGACCCAGTACTTC
cdr3_aa: CANNFFDRGSRETQYF

clone_size: -
v_call: TRBV11-2
d_call: -
j_call: TRBJ2-3
cdr3_nt: TGCGCCAGCAGCTTAGAGGTTAGGACAGAGGTCACAGATACGCAGTATTTT
cdr3_aa: CASSLEVRTEVTDTQYF

clone_size: many
v_call: TRBV6-5
d_call: -
j_call: TRBJ2-5
cdr3_nt: TGTGCCAGCAGTTACTCGACCCCAGCCCAAGAGACCCAGTACTTC
cdr3_aa: CASSYSTPAQETQYF

clone_size: many
v_call: TRBV29-1
d_call: TRBD1
j_call: TRBJ2-5
cdr3_nt: TGCAGCGTCTCGAACAGGGGGCAAGAGACCCAGTACTTC
cdr3_aa: CSVSNRGQETQYF